The clone carrying this TCR beta chain occurred once. Its antigen is not identified. This record belongs to a study of T cell responses to AZD1222 COVID-19 vaccine. Study-wide results and caveats: Seropositivity was recorded at baseline in only 6 or 7 AZD1222 recipients.

This CDR3 has 16 amino acids. Trimming took off 3 bases at V and 5 bases at J, with 21 bases between the two ends. Germline CDR1 and CDR2: SGHDT and YYEEEE. Profiled with immunoSEQ multiplex PCR; TCRdb holds only in-frame clones, not every one. The sample has some 120,000 clones; 80% to 95% are singletons. Sequences were derived from peripheral blood, sampled 28 days after the second AZD1222 dose. This receptor was obtained from an adult who received the AZD1222 COVID-19 vaccine. This chain joins TRBV5-6 and TRBJ2-7; D remains unclear. CDR3 amino acids: CASSSFRPSRGDEQYF. CDR3 DNA sequence: TGTGCCAGCAGCTCCTTTAGACCGTCTCGTGGGGACGAGCAGTACTTC.